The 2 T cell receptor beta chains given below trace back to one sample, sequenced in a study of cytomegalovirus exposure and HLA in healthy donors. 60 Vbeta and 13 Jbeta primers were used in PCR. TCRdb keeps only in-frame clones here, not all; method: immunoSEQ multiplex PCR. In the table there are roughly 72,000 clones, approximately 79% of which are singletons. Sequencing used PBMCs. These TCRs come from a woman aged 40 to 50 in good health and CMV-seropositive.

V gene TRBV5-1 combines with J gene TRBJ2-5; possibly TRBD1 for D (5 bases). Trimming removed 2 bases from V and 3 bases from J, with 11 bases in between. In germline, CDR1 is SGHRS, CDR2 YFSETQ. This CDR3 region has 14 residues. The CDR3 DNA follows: TGCGCCAGCAGCTTTGGGGCAGATGAAGAGACCCAGTACTTC. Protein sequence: CASSFGADEETQYF.

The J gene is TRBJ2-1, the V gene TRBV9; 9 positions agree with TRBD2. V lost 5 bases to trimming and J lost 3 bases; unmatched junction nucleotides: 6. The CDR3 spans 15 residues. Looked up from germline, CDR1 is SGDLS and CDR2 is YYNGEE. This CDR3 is CASRNSGSIYNEQFF. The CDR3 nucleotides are TGTGCCAGCAGGAATAGCGGGAGCATCTACAATGAGCAGTTCTTC.